This T cell receptor beta chain was captured by sequencing in a study of blood T cell repertoires in COVID-19. The V end was cut by 0 bases, the J end by 10 bases, with 31 bases between. Germline loops: CDR1 LGHNA, CDR2 YNFKEQ. The CDR3 runs to 20 residues. Sequenced by immunoSEQ multiplex PCR; TCRdb stores in-frame clones only, minus some. The table lists 200,000 to 250,000 clones, about 85% of them singletons. Material for sequencing was PBMCs or T cells enriched from blood (not recorded which). This sequence joins TRBV4-2 and TRBJ2-1; TRBD1 might be the D (6 bases). The receptor was isolated from a man between 25 and 39 years old who had recovered from COVID-19. The CDR3 reads CASSQDAATGHRKTPVEQFF. CDR3 DNA: TGTGCCAGCAGCCAAGACGCCGCGACAGGACACCGCAAGACCCCAGTAGAGCAGTTCTTC.